A single T cell receptor (beta chain) is shown here with its context. The data were taken from a study of blood T cell repertoires in COVID-19. Looking at the study overall: COVID-19 samples, acute and convalescent, were from the United States, Italy and Spain.

TCRdb's copy holds only in-frame clones and misses some; the assay was immunoSEQ multiplex PCR. The data show under 350,000 clones, around 86% seen once. The CDR3 extends over 14 amino acids. CDR1 and CDR2 (germline): SGHNT, YYREEE (reference sequence). Trimming took off 5 bases at V and 14 bases at J, with 20 bases between the two ends. The receptor was derived from a woman aged 40 to 49 with acute COVID-19. The chain has TRBV5-4 and TRBJ1-6; maybe TRBD1 (5 bases). Sequencing used PBMCs or T cells enriched from blood (not recorded which). This CDR3 reads CASRPDSVYGALHF. The CDR3 nucleotides are TGTGCCAGCAGACCCGACAGCGTCTATGGGGCCCTCCACTTT. The entire variable domain, with the rest obtained from reference TRBV5-4 and TRBJ1-6, is as follows: ETGVTQSPTHLIKTRGQQVTLRCSSQSGHNTVSWYQQALGQGPQFIFQYYREEENGRGNFPPRFSGLQFPNYSSELNVNALELDDSALYLCASRPDSVYGALHFGNGTRLTVT.